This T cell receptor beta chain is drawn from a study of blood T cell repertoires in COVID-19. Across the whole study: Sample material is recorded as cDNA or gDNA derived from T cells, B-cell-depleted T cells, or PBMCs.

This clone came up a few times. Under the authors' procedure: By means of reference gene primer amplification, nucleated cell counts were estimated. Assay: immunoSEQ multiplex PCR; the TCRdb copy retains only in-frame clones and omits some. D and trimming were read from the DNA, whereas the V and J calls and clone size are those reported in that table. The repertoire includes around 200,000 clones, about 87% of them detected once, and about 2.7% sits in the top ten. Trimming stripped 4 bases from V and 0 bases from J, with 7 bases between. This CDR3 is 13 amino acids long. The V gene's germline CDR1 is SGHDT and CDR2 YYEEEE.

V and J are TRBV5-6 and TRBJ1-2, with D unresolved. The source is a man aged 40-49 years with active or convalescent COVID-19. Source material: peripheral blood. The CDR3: CASSTRANYGYTF. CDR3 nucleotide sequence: TGTGCCAGCAGCACGAGAGCTAACTATGGCTACACCTTC.